The text below deals with one T cell receptor (beta chain). What it recognizes is unknown. Sequencing used immunoSEQ multiplex PCR; TCRdb keeps in-frame clones, though not all of them. The sample gives approximately 620,000 clones, almost 97% of which show up once; approximately 0.057% is in the top ten. The entry originates in a study of shared clonotypes between healthy human individuals. Adult donors, all healthy and HIV-negative, had no recent acute infections or vaccinations. Caucasian adults residing in Nashville, Tennessee made up all the donors. It was into CD45RA+ naive and CD45RA-negative memory subsets that the CD4+ cells were split. Overall study results and limits: Tissues were not sampled, only blood, and their repertoires likely differ.

This sequence was found in a woman aged 30 to 39 in good health. Sample: naive CD4+ T cells sorted from blood. Specified subset: CD45RA+ positively selected.

CDR3 sequence (DNA): TGCGCCAGCAGGTTGACTAGCCCGAACACCGGGGAGCTGTTTTTT. This encodes CASRLTSPNTGELFF. The rearrangement uses TRBV5-1 and TRBJ2-2, with TRBD2 matching over 7 bases. In germline, CDR1 is SGHRS, CDR2 YFSETQ. This CDR3 spans 15 amino acids. V lost 5 bases, J lost 0 bases, and 4 bases stayed unmatched.